The source of this T cell receptor beta chain is a study of blood T cell repertoires in COVID-19. Produced via immunoSEQ multiplex PCR; TCRdb's table is partial and in-frame only. The sample shows 150,000 or so clones, 70% to 85% of them seen only once. After removal of 6 bases from V and 5 bases from J, the junction contained 10 bases not matched to a gene. The length of the CDR3 is 14 residues. The germline V gene encodes CDR1 MNHEY and CDR2 SVGAGI. What was sequenced was peripheral blood. The TCR originated in a woman aged 80 or older with acute or convalescent COVID-19. The chain carries TRBV6-5 and TRBJ2-7, with TRBD1 matching over 7 bases. CDR3 residues: CASRRDGTVDEQYF. CDR3 sequence (DNA): TGTGCCAGCAGGAGGGACGGGACAGTAGACGAGCAGTACTTC.